The rows below give T cell receptor beta chains drawn from one sample of a study of OX40 agonist ivuxolimab in advanced cancers. Libraries were prepared by immunoSEQ multiplex PCR; TCRdb keeps only in-frame clonotypes and omits some of them. The sample consists of 120,000 or so clones, around nine tenths of them appearing once. The material sequenced was CD4+ or CD8+ T cells sorted from blood, taken in a trial of the OX40 agonist ivuxolimab. All receptors derive from an adult with an advanced solid tumor such as melanoma, head and neck, liver or kidney cancer. Each CDR3 is given with its conserved first and last residue. Fields, in order: clone size, D gene, V gene, J gene, CDR3 protein, CDR3 DNA. D genes are given only for firm matches. The listing skips clone size in some rows; elsewhere it reads once, few, many or a size class.

abundance: NA
d_gene: NA
v_gene: TRBV6-5
j_gene: TRBJ2-2
CDR3aa: CASSYSGGFIAGELFF
CDR3nt: TGTGCCAGCAGTTACTCGGGGGGCTTTATCGCCGGGGAGCTGTTTTTT

abundance: NA
d_gene: TRBD1
v_gene: TRBV11-2
j_gene: TRBJ2-1
CDR3aa: CASSSWTGDYNEQFF
CDR3nt: TGTGCCAGCAGCTCGTGGACAGGGGATTACAATGAGCAGTTCTTC

abundance: NA
d_gene: TRBD1
v_gene: TRBV7-6
j_gene: TRBJ2-7
CDR3aa: CASSLETGGGYEQYF
CDR3nt: TGTGCCAGCAGCTTAGAGACAGGGGGGGGCTACGAGCAGTACTTC

abundance: NA
d_gene: TRBD1
v_gene: TRBV19
j_gene: TRBJ1-1
CDR3aa: CASKTGREDTEAFF
CDR3nt: TGTGCCAGCAAGACAGGGAGAGAGGACACTGAAGCTTTCTTT

abundance: NA
d_gene: NA
v_gene: TRBV30
j_gene: TRBJ1-5
CDR3aa: CAWSLGDRQPQHF
CDR3nt: TGTGCCTGGAGCCTCGGGGATCGTCAGCCCCAGCATTTT

abundance: NA
d_gene: NA
v_gene: TRBV18
j_gene: TRBJ2-7
CDR3aa: CASSPKTDYEQYF
CDR3nt: TGTGCCAGCTCACCCAAGACTGATTACGAGCAGTACTTC

abundance: NA
d_gene: TRBD1
v_gene: TRBV4-2
j_gene: TRBJ1-4
CDR3aa: CASSLWDRVNEKLFF
CDR3nt: TGTGCCAGCAGCCTATGGGACAGAGTTAATGAAAAACTGTTTTTT

abundance: NA
d_gene: TRBD2
v_gene: TRBV19
j_gene: TRBJ2-1
CDR3aa: CATRLAGNNEQFF
CDR3nt: TGTGCCACCCGACTAGCGGGTAACAATGAGCAGTTCTTC

abundance: once
d_gene: NA
v_gene: TRBV15
j_gene: TRBJ1-1
CDR3aa: CATSRGLTGGLEAFF
CDR3nt: TGTGCCACCAGCAGAGGCCTAACTGGGGGATTAGAAGCTTTCTTT

abundance: once
d_gene: TRBD1
v_gene: TRBV11-2
j_gene: TRBJ2-7
CDR3aa: CASSVGTVPTYEQYF
CDR3nt: TGTGCCAGCAGCGTAGGGACAGTTCCTACCTACGAGCAGTACTTC

abundance: NA
d_gene: TRBD2
v_gene: TRBV28
j_gene: TRBJ2-3
CDR3aa: CASSLAGVVTDTQYF
CDR3nt: TGTGCCAGCAGCCTAGCGGGAGTGGTGACAGATACGCAGTATTTT

abundance: once
d_gene: NA
v_gene: TRBV6-5
j_gene: TRBJ1-2
CDR3aa: CASSYPGAVGYTF
CDR3nt: TGTGCCAGCAGTTACCCAGGGGCAGTTGGCTACACCTTC

abundance: once
d_gene: NA
v_gene: TRBV7-3
j_gene: TRBJ2-7
CDR3aa: CASSLFGEGEEQYF
CDR3nt: TGTGCCAGCAGCTTATTCGGAGAGGGCGAAGAGCAGTACTTC

abundance: NA
d_gene: NA
v_gene: TRBV11-2
j_gene: TRBJ2-2
CDR3aa: CASSTGTATGELFF
CDR3nt: TGTGCCAGCAGCACAGGGACCGCTACCGGGGAGCTGTTTTTT

abundance: NA
d_gene: NA
v_gene: TRBV5-5
j_gene: TRBJ2-7
CDR3aa: CASSLGTRSYEQYF
CDR3nt: TGTGCCAGCAGCTTGGGGACACGCTCCTACGAGCAGTACTTC

abundance: NA
d_gene: NA
v_gene: TRBV4-1
j_gene: TRBJ1-3
CDR3aa: CASSQDGPGAGNTIYF
CDR3nt: TGCGCCAGCAGCCAAGATGGGCCAGGGGCTGGAAACACCATATATTTT

abundance: NA
d_gene: NA
v_gene: TRBV9
j_gene: TRBJ2-6
CDR3aa: CASSVMVGANVLTF
CDR3nt: TGTGCCAGCAGCGTGATGGTAGGGGCCAACGTCCTGACTTTC

abundance: once
d_gene: NA
v_gene: TRBV4-2
j_gene: TRBJ1-1
CDR3aa: CASSQAPGGDTEAFF
CDR3nt: TGTGCCAGCAGCCAAGCCCCCGGAGGGGACACTGAAGCTTTCTTT

abundance: NA
d_gene: TRBD2
v_gene: TRBV9
j_gene: TRBJ2-1
CDR3aa: CASSVLGLASPEQFF
CDR3nt: TGTGCCAGCAGCGTGTTGGGACTAGCAAGCCCTGAGCAGTTCTTC

abundance: once
d_gene: NA
v_gene: TRBV5-1
j_gene: TRBJ1-6
CDR3aa: CASSPHGGGYSPLHF
CDR3nt: TGCGCCAGCAGCCCTCATGGCGGGGGGTATTCACCCCTCCACTTT

abundance: few
d_gene: NA
v_gene: TRBV20-1
j_gene: TRBJ1-1
CDR3aa: CSAREDTEAFF
CDR3nt: TGCAGTGCGAGGGAGGACACTGAAGCTTTCTTT

abundance: NA
d_gene: NA
v_gene: TRBV7-2
j_gene: TRBJ2-7
CDR3aa: CASSPEGGPDEQYF
CDR3nt: TGTGCCAGCAGCCCCGAGGGGGGACCGGACGAGCAGTACTTC

abundance: NA
d_gene: TRBD2
v_gene: TRBV4-1
j_gene: TRBJ2-7
CDR3aa: CASSRGLAGGSSSYEQYF
CDR3nt: TGCGCCAGCAGCCGAGGACTAGCGGGAGGGTCAAGCTCCTACGAGCAGTACTTC

abundance: NA
d_gene: TRBD1
v_gene: TRBV27
j_gene: TRBJ1-6
CDR3aa: CASSVQGHNSPLHF
CDR3nt: TGTGCCAGCAGTGTACAGGGGCATAATTCACCCCTCCACTTT

abundance: NA
d_gene: NA
v_gene: TRBV7-3
j_gene: TRBJ1-1
CDR3aa: CASSPIHREIDTEAFF
CDR3nt: TGTGCCAGCAGCCCCATTCACAGGGAAATTGACACTGAAGCTTTCTTT

abundance: NA
d_gene: NA
v_gene: TRBV15
j_gene: TRBJ2-5
CDR3aa: CATSRVLGRGPQETQYF
CDR3nt: TGTGCCACCAGCAGAGTCCTCGGGAGAGGGCCCCAAGAGACCCAGTACTTC

abundance: NA
d_gene: NA
v_gene: TRBV11-1
j_gene: TRBJ1-6
CDR3aa: CASSLGSYNSPLHF
CDR3nt: TGTGCCAGCAGCTTAGGGTCCTATAATTCACCCCTCCACTTT

abundance: NA
d_gene: TRBD1
v_gene: TRBV10-1
j_gene: TRBJ2-7
CDR3aa: CASSEPDRGPPSYEQYF
CDR3nt: TGCGCCAGCAGTGAGCCGGACAGGGGGCCACCCTCTTACGAGCAGTACTTC

abundance: NA
d_gene: TRBD1
v_gene: TRBV7-2
j_gene: TRBJ1-1
CDR3aa: CASSTDRGTEAFF
CDR3nt: TGTGCCAGCAGCACCGACAGGGGGACTGAAGCTTTCTTT